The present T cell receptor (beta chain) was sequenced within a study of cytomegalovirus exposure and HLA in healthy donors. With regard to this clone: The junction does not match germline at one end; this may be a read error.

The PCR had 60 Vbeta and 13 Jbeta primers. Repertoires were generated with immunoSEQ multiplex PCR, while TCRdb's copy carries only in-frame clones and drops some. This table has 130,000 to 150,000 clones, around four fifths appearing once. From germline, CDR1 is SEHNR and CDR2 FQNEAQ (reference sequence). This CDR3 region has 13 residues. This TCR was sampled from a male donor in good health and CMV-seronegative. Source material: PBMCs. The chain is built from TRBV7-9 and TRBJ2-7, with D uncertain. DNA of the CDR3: TGTTCCAGCAGCCCACAATCTAGGTACGAGCAGTACTTC. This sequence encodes CSSSPQSRYEQYF.